The 10 T cell receptor beta chains given below trace back to one sample, sequenced in a study of T-cell memory formation after mild COVID-19. MiXCR, run by TCRdb on the 5' RACE reads, gives a single entry per CDR3 protein. There are around 160,000 distinct CDR3 sequences in the sample; around 10% occur only once, and about 3.5% lies in the top ten. Specimen: PBMCs or a T cell subset sorted from them (not recorded which). The source of these receptors is a young man who had mild COVID-19 (a few samples of this study predate the infection). Cell type and time point are not known.

V and J are TRBV12-3 or TRBV12-4 and TRBJ1-5, with no clear D. The CDR3 runs to 14 residues. Trimming removed 7 bases at V and 6 bases at J, with 16 bases between. The CDR3 coding sequence is TGTGCCAGCAACGTAGGAACAACGAGTCAGCCCCAGCATTTT. It encodes CASNVGTTSQPQHF.

This clonotype was counted a few times. V gene TRBV12-3 or TRBV12-4 combines with J gene TRBJ1-6; no definite D call. V lost 6 bases to trimming and J lost 5 bases, with 14 bases between them. The CDR3 is 15 residues long. This chain's CDR3 is CASRPFGQNNSPLHF. The CDR3, as DNA: TGTGCCAGCAGACCCTTCGGGCAGAATAATTCACCCCTCCACTTT.

This clonotype has only a few counts. This chain connects TRBV6-1 to TRBJ2-7; 7 bases align to TRBD2. Germline V gene data show CDR1 as MNHNS and CDR2 as SASEGT. The CDR3 loop spans 16 amino acids. V lost 5 bases and J lost 1; bases outside the gene matches: 11. CDR3 protein: CASSKLLAETSYEQYF. The DNA for the CDR3 is TGTGCCAGCAGTAAGCTTCTAGCGGAAACTTCCTACGAGCAGTACTTC.

Concerning this clonotype itself: A much larger clone is a single base away; this may be a read error. The chain uses TRBV5-1 and TRBJ2-5; D might be TRBD1 or TRBD2, each matching 5 bases. The CDR3 sequence is 14 residues long. V lost 4 bases and J lost 7, with 17 bases in between. The germline CDR1 and CDR2 sequences are SGHRS and YFSETQ. CDR3 sequence (DNA): TGCGCCAGCAGCGCAGGGACCGGGGACGCGACCCAGTACTTC. It encodes CASSAGTGDATQYF.

This chain links TRBV5-4 with TRBJ1-1, with D perhaps matching TRBD1 (5 bases). The CDR3 length is 13 residues. Trimming took off 7 bases at V and 0 bases at J, with 10 bases between the two ends. Germline V CDR1 and CDR2: SGHNT, YYREEE (reference sequence). The CDR3 spells CASSGPLNTEAFF. The CDR3 bases are TGTGCCAGCTCAGGGCCATTGAACACTGAAGCTTTCTTT. The full variable domain, its missing parts supplied by reference TRBV5-4 and TRBJ1-1, is ETGVTQSPTHLIKTRGQQVTLRCSSQSGHNTVSWYQQALGQGPQFIFQYYREEENGRGNFPPRFSGLQFPNYSSELNVNALELDDSALYLCASSGPLNTEAFFGQGTRLTVV.

The chain has TRBV7-2 and TRBJ2-3; the D is unclear. CDR1 SGHTA and CDR2 FQGNSA come from the germline V gene. CDR3 length: 13 residues. The ends were cut back, 3 bases at V and 6 bases at J, with 10 bases in the middle. The DNA of the CDR3 is TGTGCCAGCAGCTTGGAGTTCCCCGATACGCAGTATTTT. Residues: CASSLEFPDTQYF.

There are a few counts of this clonotype. Written as DNA, the CDR3 is TGTGCCAGCAGCCAATTGACAGATTCCCAAGAGACCCAGTACTTC. Translation gives CASSQLTDSQETQYF. V is TRBV14 and J is TRBJ2-5; weak D call: TRBD1 (5 bases). V was trimmed by 2 bases and J by 1 base, leaving 11 bases between them. This CDR3 region has 15 residues. Per the germline V gene, CDR1 is SGHDN and CDR2 is FVKESK.

V gene TRBV6-5 combines with J gene TRBJ2-2; a weak D match, TRBD2 (5 bases). Germline CDR1 and CDR2: MNHEY and SVGAGI. V lost 0 bases and J lost 4, with 18 bases in between. This CDR3 contains 18 residues. CDR3 nucleotides: TGTGCCAGCAGTTACTCCTCAAGCGGAGGTCTCGCCACCGGGGAGCTGTTTTTT. Translated: CASSYSSSGGLATGELFF.

The sample holds a few counts of this clonotype. The chain uses TRBV15 and TRBJ1-6; D not resolved. The CDR3 spans 15 residues. CDR1 and CDR2 from the germline V gene are LNHNV and YYDKDF (reference sequence). The germline V and J ends were trimmed by 5 bases and 10 bases, with 18 bases remaining between them. DNA for the CDR3: TGTGCCACCAGCTCCCGGTCTCCAACCGAGTCACCCCTCCACTTT. This sequence encodes CATSSRSPTESPLHF.

V gene TRBV7-3 combines with J gene TRBJ2-7, with a possible D match to TRBD1 (5 bases). CDR1 and CDR2 from the germline V gene are SGHTA and FQGTGA. This CDR3 spans 14 amino acids. V dropped 4 bases and J dropped 6 bases, with 16 bases sitting between them. The CDR3 sequence: CASSSDPGLGEQYF. CDR3 nucleotides: TGTGCCAGCAGCTCCGACCCAGGGTTGGGCGAGCAGTACTTC.